One sample yielded the 31 T cell receptor beta chains listed below, sequenced in a study of blood T cell repertoires in COVID-19. Clones were read by immunoSEQ multiplex PCR, and TCRdb kept only the in-frame ones, dropping some. The sample shows under 80,000 clones, about 87% of them seen only once. The material sequenced was peripheral blood. These receptors were taken from a man aged 55-75 years with acute or convalescent COVID-19.

CDR3 DNA: TGTGCCAGCAGTTCTTCTACTAATGAGCAGTTCTTC. Encoded protein: CASSSSTNEQFF. The gene calls are TRBV12-3 or TRBV12-4 and TRBJ2-1; D unclear. Trimming pared 4 bases from V and 7 bases from J, leaving 8 bases between. This CDR3 spans 12 amino acids.

This rearrangement joins TRBV6-2 or TRBV6-3 to TRBJ2-3, with 10 nucleotides matching TRBD2. The germline gives CDR1 MNHEY, CDR2 SVGEGT. V shed 5 bases, J shed 2 bases, and the junction held 7 bases outside the gene matches. The CDR3 extends over 16 amino acids. For the CDR3, the DNA is TGTGCCAGCAGTCCCGGACTAGCGGACCCCACAGATACGCAGTATTTT. It specifies CASSPGLADPTDTQYF.

V is TRBV30 and J is TRBJ2-2, with a possible D match to TRBD1 (6 bases). Germline V lookup: CDR1 GTSNPN, CDR2 SVGIG (reference sequence). The CDR3 runs to 17 residues. V was trimmed by 0 bases and J by 4 bases, leaving 18 bases between them. CDR3 in amino acids: CAWSVHTPGQFTGELFF. The DNA of the CDR3 is TGTGCCTGGAGTGTACATACTCCGGGACAATTCACCGGGGAGCTGTTTTTT.

The V and J genes are TRBV7-8 and TRBJ2-5; TRBD2 matches 15 bases. Trimming cost V 5 bases and J 5 bases; bases outside gene matches: 6. Germline-derived CDR1 and CDR2 are SGHVS and FQNEAQ. The CDR3 totals 16 residues. This CDR3 is CASSPGLAGGGETQYF. The CDR3 DNA reads TGTGCCAGCAGCCCGGGACTAGCGGGGGGCGGGGAGACCCAGTACTTC.

This rearrangement joins TRBV3-1 (or the pseudogene TRBV3-2) to TRBJ1-5; D perhaps matches TRBD1 (6 bases). Per the germline V gene, CDR1 is LGHDT and CDR2 is YNNKEL (reference sequence). The CDR3 spans 14 residues. Between the trimmed V and J ends, which lost 1 base and 9 bases, there was a span of 13 bases. The CDR3 DNA is TGTGCCAGCAGCCAAGTTACAGGGACAATGCCCCAGCATTTT. Its translation: CASSQVTGTMPQHF.

This chain links TRBV27 with TRBJ2-7, with 7 bases matching TRBD2. Germline loops: CDR1 MNHEY, CDR2 SMNVEV (reference sequence). This CDR3 has 15 amino acids. With V trimmed by 3 bases and J by 6 bases, 11 bases remained unmatched. CDR3 sequence (DNA): TGTGCCAGCAGTTTCTCCTGGACTAGGAACGCCGAGCAGTACTTC. Protein sequence: CASSFSWTRNAEQYF.

This clone was detected a few times. The chain couples TRBV7-2 to TRBJ2-3; 10 nucleotides agree with TRBD2. CDR3 length: 17 residues. V gave up 6 bases and J gave up 1 base; unmatched junction bases: 10. The germline gives CDR1 SGHTA, CDR2 FQGNSA. The CDR3 sequence is CASSKRAGGLGTDTQYF. The CDR3 DNA sequence: TGTGCCAGCAGTAAAAGAGCGGGGGGGCTTGGCACAGATACGCAGTATTTT.

The chain couples TRBV27 to TRBJ2-2; D possibly corresponds to TRBD1 (6 bases). The CDR3 extends over 14 amino acids. Germline loops: CDR1 MNHEY, CDR2 SMNVEV (reference sequence). Trimming removed 2 bases at V and 13 bases at J, with 17 bases between. CDR3 amino acids: CASSLGDIRSVLFF. The DNA for the CDR3 is TGTGCCAGCAGTTTAGGGGACATCCGCTCGGTGCTGTTTTTT.

The chain has TRBV6-5 and TRBJ1-2; 7 bases are a match to TRBD1. This CDR3 region has 14 residues. Per germline, CDR1 MNHEY and CDR2 SVGAGI. The trim removed 1 base at V and 4 bases at J, leaving 3 bases unmatched. The DNA of the CDR3 is TGTGCCAGCAGTTACTATGCAGGGGGCTATGGCTACACCTTC. It yields the protein CASSYYAGGYGYTF.

The genes are TRBV10-3 and TRBJ1-2; TRBD1 matches 7 bases. The V gene end was trimmed by 1 base and the J gene end by 6 bases; junction bases not matched to a gene: 2. Germline V CDR1 and CDR2: ENHRY, SYGVKD. The CDR3 loop spans 13 amino acids. The CDR3 reads CAISEWQGDGYTF. CDR3 nucleotide sequence: TGTGCCATCAGTGAGTGGCAGGGGGATGGCTACACCTTC.

The chain joins TRBV6-1 to TRBJ2-5; 10 bases align to TRBD2. V gave up 1 base and J gave up 5 bases; unmatched junction bases: 22. Germline CDR1 reads MNHNS; CDR2 reads SASEGT. This CDR3 has 21 residues. The CDR3 spells CASSEDYLFFGLAGVEETQYF. The CDR3 nucleotides are TGTGCCAGCAGTGAAGATTATTTATTTTTTGGGCTAGCGGGGGTAGAGGAGACCCAGTACTTC.

The CDR3 DNA reads TGTGCCAGTAGTCCATGGGGACAGATTATGAACACTGAAGCTTTCTTT. Protein product: CASSPWGQIMNTEAFF. J is TRBJ1-1 and V is TRBV19; 7 nucleotides line up with TRBD1. This CDR3 is built from 16 residues. V lost 5 bases and J lost 0; bases outside the gene matches: 9. Germline lookup yields CDR1 LNHDA and CDR2 SQIVND (reference sequence). Supplemented by reference TRBV19 and TRBJ1-1, the full variable domain reads DGGITQSPKYLFRKEGQNVTLSCEQNLNHDAMYWYRQDPGQGLRLIYYSQIVNDFQKGDIAEGYSVSREKKESFPLTVTSAQKNPTAFYLCASSPWGQIMNTEAFFGQGTRLTVV.

The chain uses TRBV15 and TRBJ1-1; weak D call: TRBD1 (5 bases). The CDR3 is made up of 13 amino acids. CDR1 is LNHNV, CDR2 YYDKDF, per germline (reference sequence). Trimming took off 6 bases at V and 1 base at J, with 9 bases between the two ends. The CDR3 is CATRGGGNTEAFF. CDR3 nucleotides: TGTGCCACCAGGGGGGGTGGGAACACTGAAGCTTTCTTT.

This chain links TRBV4-1 with TRBJ1-2; D possibly corresponds to TRBD1 (5 bases). The germline V gene encodes CDR1 MGHRA and CDR2 YSYEKL. This CDR3 is built from 15 residues. V lost 4 bases, J lost 2 bases, and 14 bases lay in between. As DNA, the CDR3 is TGCGCCAGCAGCCCAGCTCAGGGCCGAAACTATGGCTACACCTTC. Its translation: CASSPAQGRNYGYTF.

This chain links TRBV5-5 with TRBJ1-1; 7 nucleotides agree with TRBD1. This CDR3 has 14 residues. The ends lost 3 bases at V and 1 base at J; junction bases unmatched: 3. Germline V gene data show CDR1 as SGHKS and CDR2 as YYEKEE (reference sequence). DNA for the CDR3: TGTGCCAGCAGCTGGGACAGAAAGAACACTGAAGCTTTCTTT. It yields the protein CASSWDRKNTEAFF. The full variable domain, completed using reference TRBV5-5 and TRBJ1-1, is DAGVTQSPTHLIKTRGQQVTLRCSPISGHKSVSWYQQVLGQGPQFIFQYYEKEERGRGNFPDRFSARQFPNYSSELNVNALLLGDSALYLCASSWDRKNTEAFFGQGTRLTVV.

V and J are TRBV7-9 and TRBJ2-3; TRBD1 agrees at 7 bases. This CDR3 spans 15 amino acids. Germline loops: CDR1 SEHNR, CDR2 FQNEAQ (reference sequence). With 1 base clipped from V and 8 bases from J, the junction kept 9 bases outside the gene matches. DNA for the CDR3: TGTGCCAGCAGCTTAGGACAGGGAAAGGACGGTACGCAGTATTTT. Its translation is CASSLGQGKDGTQYF.

The V call is TRBV14, the J call TRBJ1-2; D is unresolved. V gave up 1 base and J gave up 2 bases, with 14 bases separating them. This CDR3 spans 16 amino acids. CDR1 is SGHDN and CDR2 is FVKESK in the germline V gene. CDR3 in amino acids: CASSQGYSGPNYGYTF. Here the CDR3 DNA reads TGTGCCAGCAGCCAAGGTTACTCGGGTCCGAACTATGGCTACACCTTC.

The chain is built from TRBV5-1 and TRBJ2-3; 7 nucleotides match TRBD2. The V gene end was trimmed by 4 bases and the J gene end by 1 base; junction bases not matched to a gene: 6. Germline assignment: CDR1 SGHRS and CDR2 YFSETQ. The CDR3 totals 15 residues. CDR3 residues: CASSLYSGGTDTQYF. The CDR3 DNA sequence: TGCGCCAGCAGCCTCTACAGCGGGGGCACAGATACGCAGTATTTT.

This chain joins TRBV6-2 or TRBV6-3 and TRBJ1-1; unclear D gene. V gave up 1 base and J gave up 1 base, with 10 bases separating them. Per germline, CDR1 MNHEY and CDR2 SVGEGT. The length of the CDR3 is 15 residues. The CDR3 nucleotides are TGTGCCAGCAGTTACTTGGCCAACCCGAACACTGAAGCTTTCTTT. Amino acids: CASSYLANPNTEAFF.

This clone has just one count. This rearrangement joins TRBV7-8 to TRBJ1-2; 9 bases agree with TRBD1. The CDR3 consists of 17 residues. V lost 1 base, J lost 5 bases, and 11 bases stayed unmatched. Germline values: CDR1 SGHVS, CDR2 FQNEAQ. The CDR3 sequence is CASSLEGQGWGPYGYTF. CDR3 DNA sequence: TGTGCCAGCAGCTTAGAGGGACAGGGCTGGGGACCTTATGGCTACACCTTC.

J is TRBJ1-5 and V is TRBV10-2, with a tentative D call TRBD1 (6 bases). With 3 bases removed from V and 4 bases from J, the gap between germline ends came to 13 bases. This CDR3 contains 15 residues. Germline loops: CDR1 WSHSY, CDR2 SAAADI. CDR3 DNA sequence: TGCGCCAGCAGTGAAAACGGGGGGCGGAATCAGCCCCAGCATTTT. The encoded protein is CASSENGGRNQPQHF.

This rearrangement joins TRBV29-1 to TRBJ1-2; D is perhaps TRBD1 (5 bases). CDR1 and CDR2 (germline): SQVTM, ANQGSEA. This CDR3 comprises 14 residues. Trimming took 3 bases from V and 5 from J, leaving 16 bases between them. CDR3 coding DNA: TGCAGCGTTGATGACGGGGCGCGGGGTTATGGCTACACCTTC. Its protein product is CSVDDGARGYGYTF.

The chain recombines TRBV5-8 with TRBJ2-3; D call uncertain. V was shortened by 4 bases and J by 5 bases, with 14 bases between the two germline ends. CDR3 length: 14 residues. Germline V gene sequence: CDR1 SGHTS, CDR2 YDEGEE. The DNA for the CDR3 is TGTGCCAGCAGCCCGTCTGCTCGAGGAGATACGCAGTATTTT. Its translation is CASSPSARGDTQYF. The variable domain in full, with the rest retrieved from reference TRBV5-8 and TRBJ2-3, is EAGVTQSPTHLIKTRGQQATLRCSPISGHTSVYWYQQALGLGLQFLLWYDEGEERNRGNFPPRFSGRQFPNYSSELNVNALELEDSALYLCASSPSARGDTQYFGPGTRLTVL.

The chain couples TRBV13 to TRBJ1-6, with D unresolved. CDR1 is PRHDT, CDR2 FYEKMQ, per germline (reference sequence). This CDR3 has 15 amino acids. V was cut by 5 bases and J by 4 bases, with 12 bases left in between. In DNA, the CDR3 is TGTGCCAGCAGCCAATCGGGGTTTTATAATTCACCCCTCCACTTT. Translation gives CASSQSGFYNSPLHF.

This chain connects TRBV5-1 to TRBJ2-1; 7 nucleotides agree with TRBD1. The J segment lost 0 bases and the V segment lost 0 bases, leaving 3 bases of the junction unmatched. Per germline, CDR1 SGHRS and CDR2 YFSETQ. The CDR3 covers 16 residues. CDR3 in DNA: TGCGCCAGCAGCTTGGAGGGGGCGGACTCCTACAATGAGCAGTTCTTC. It is translated as CASSLEGADSYNEQFF.

This clone was recorded only once. This chain joins TRBV7-9 and TRBJ1-4, with TRBD1 matching over 7 bases. Germline lookup yields CDR1 SEHNR and CDR2 FQNEAQ (reference sequence). Trimming removed 4 bases from V and 5 bases from J; junction bases left unmatched: 4. CDR3 length: 14 amino acids. CDR3 sequence (DNA): TGTGCCAGCAGCTCAACGGGACAGAATGAAAAACTGTTTTTT. Protein product: CASSSTGQNEKLFF.

This rearrangement joins TRBV7-9 to TRBJ1-5, with D hard to call. CDR3 length: 14 residues. The germline gives CDR1 SEHNR, CDR2 FQNEAQ (reference sequence). Trimming removed 3 bases from V and 3 bases from J, with 9 bases in between. DNA of the CDR3: TGTGCCAGCAGCTTCTCCGGGTCCAATCAGCCCCAGCATTTT. It is translated as CASSFSGSNQPQHF.

The chain combines TRBV5-1 with TRBJ2-7, with 13 bases aligning to TRBD2. V lost 4 bases and J lost 0; bases outside the gene matches: 10. The germline gives CDR1 SGHRS, CDR2 YFSETQ. The length of the CDR3 is 18 residues. CDR3 in DNA: TGCGCCAGCAGCCTACGAGGGACTAGCGGGGCGAACTCCTACGAGCAGTACTTC. It yields the protein CASSLRGTSGANSYEQYF.

The CDR3 loop is CASSQVGTGGGYTF. The CDR3 nucleotides read TGTGCCAGCAGCCAAGTAGGGACAGGCGGTGGCTACACCTTC. V is TRBV3-1 (or the pseudogene TRBV3-2) and J is TRBJ1-2; 8 bases agree with TRBD1. CDR1 and CDR2 from the germline V gene are LGHDT and YNNKEL (reference sequence). V lost 1 base to trimming and J lost 7 bases; unmatched junction nucleotides: 5. CDR3 length equals 14 residues.

This rearrangement joins TRBV7-3 to TRBJ2-5; D is possibly TRBD2 (6 bases). With 1 base removed from V and 4 bases from J, the gap between germline ends came to 7 bases. This CDR3 region has 13 residues. The V gene's germline CDR1 is SGHTA and CDR2 FQGTGA. The CDR3 spells CASSLSSGETQYF. CDR3 DNA sequence: TGTGCCAGCAGCTTAAGTAGCGGAGAGACCCAGTACTTC.

This chain uses TRBV7-8 with TRBJ2-5; 8 nucleotides agree with TRBD1. In germline, CDR1 is SGHVS, CDR2 FQNEAQ. V trimming: 1 base; J trimming: 0 bases; junction bases outside the gene matches: 1. The CDR3 sequence is 15 residues long. The CDR3 DNA reads as TGTGCCAGCAGCTTAGGCAGGGGGCACCAAGAGACCCAGTACTTC. Its protein is CASSLGRGHQETQYF.